Listed here are 26 T cell receptor beta chains from one sample, sequenced in a study of cytomegalovirus exposure and HLA in healthy donors. Both 60 Vbeta primers and 13 Jbeta primers went into the PCR. The method was immunoSEQ multiplex PCR; TCRdb's version includes in-frame clones alone and lacks a portion of them. Found here are almost 200,000 clones, 70% to 90% of them singletons; the top ten hold under 3%. Sequencing used PBMCs. The receptors here all came from a woman aged 45-60 years in good health and CMV-seronegative.

The table lists this clone with a few counts. The V and J genes are TRBV6-5 and TRBJ1-2; D not resolved. Germline CDR1 is MNHEY and CDR2 is SVGAGI. Trimming took 5 bases from V and 7 from J, leaving 17 bases between them. The CDR3 covers 14 residues. CDR3 DNA sequence: TGTGCCAGCAGTCTGGAGGGAGTATCGCGTGGCTACACCTTC. This gives the protein CASSLEGVSRGYTF.

The chain is built from TRBV15 and TRBJ1-1, with D perhaps TRBD1 (6 bases). This CDR3 is 15 amino acids long. Looked up from germline, CDR1 is LNHNV and CDR2 is YYDKDF (reference sequence). V lost 0 bases, J lost 4 bases, and 12 bases lay in between. Here the CDR3 reads CATSRETGRVTEAFF. In DNA form, the CDR3 reads TGTGCCACCAGCAGAGAAACAGGGAGGGTCACTGAAGCTTTCTTT.

On this clone: Sequence at one end of the junction differs from germline and may be a read error. V is TRBV7-9 and J is TRBJ1-1, with TRBD1 as a possible D gene (6 bases). Germline V gene sequence: CDR1 SEHNR, CDR2 FQNEAQ (reference sequence). The CDR3 extends over 13 amino acids. This CDR3 is CSSSLANRAEAFF. CDR3 DNA sequence: TGTTCCAGCAGCTTAGCAAACAGGGCTGAAGCTTTCTTT.

V is TRBV7-6 and J is TRBJ1-5, with 9 bases that match TRBD1. The CDR3 extends over 15 amino acids. V was pared by 5 bases and J by 2 bases, with 4 bases of the junction left unmatched. CDR1 is SGHVS, CDR2 FNYEAQ, per germline. The CDR3 bases are TGTGCCAGCAGCCGCACAGGGGGCGGCAATCAGCCCCAGCATTTT. Protein: CASSRTGGGNQPQHF.

J is TRBJ2-2 and V is TRBV29-1, with 7 positions matching TRBD1. CDR1 is SQVTM, CDR2 ANQGSEA, per germline. Losses at the gene ends were 6 bases for V and 4 bases for J; bases not matched to a gene: 11. This CDR3 has 15 amino acids. CDR3 coding DNA: TGCAGCGTCCCCGTTCTTACAGGGGTCACCGGGGAGCTGTTTTTT. Its translation is CSVPVLTGVTGELFF.

The chain carries TRBV27 and TRBJ2-7, with 10 bases fitting TRBD1. Germline-derived CDR1 and CDR2 are MNHEY and SMNVEV (reference sequence). The J segment lost 0 bases and the V segment lost 4 bases, leaving 9 bases of the junction unmatched. The CDR3 has 17 amino acids. This CDR3 reads CASSSLGRTGGSYEQYF. CDR3 DNA sequence: TGTGCCAGCAGTTCCCTTGGGAGGACAGGGGGCTCCTACGAGCAGTACTTC.

The chain recombines TRBV28 with TRBJ2-1; 14 bases are a match to TRBD2. V dropped 7 bases and J dropped 0; count of bases not matched to a gene: 5. Germline assignment: CDR1 MDHEN and CDR2 SYDVKM. The CDR3 runs to 17 residues. Here the CDR3 DNA reads TGTGCCAGCAAGGGACTAGCGGGAGCCAGCTCCTACAATGAGCAGTTCTTC. Protein: CASKGLAGASSYNEQFF.

The chain has TRBV7-6 and TRBJ2-3, with TRBD2 matching 11 bases. J lost 4 bases, V lost 1 base, and 7 bases had no gene match. CDR3 length: 17 residues. The germline CDR1 and CDR2 sequences are SGHVS and FNYEAQ. The CDR3 is CASSLGTSGSVADTQYF. For the CDR3, the DNA is TGTGCCAGCAGCTTAGGCACTAGCGGGAGCGTCGCAGATACGCAGTATTTT.

In this sample, this clone turned up a few times. J is TRBJ1-2 and V is TRBV5-4, with D hard to call. The CDR3 has 15 residues. Trimming removed 0 bases at V and 7 bases at J, with 16 bases between. Looked up from germline, CDR1 is SGHNT and CDR2 is YYREEE (reference sequence). The CDR3 spells CASSLEVSGDPGYTF. Here the CDR3 DNA reads TGTGCCAGCAGCTTGGAAGTATCCGGGGATCCTGGCTACACCTTC. The variable domain in full, completed from reference TRBV5-4 and TRBJ1-2, reads ETGVTQSPTHLIKTRGQQVTLRCSSQSGHNTVSWYQQALGQGPQFIFQYYREEENGRGNFPPRFSGLQFPNYSSELNVNALELDDSALYLCASSLEVSGDPGYTFGSGTRLTVV.

The DNA for the CDR3 is TGTGCCAGCAGCCATAATGGGGGCTCGGATGAGCAGTTCTTC. Translating gives CASSHNGGSDEQFF. The rearrangement links TRBV14 to TRBJ2-1; D may be TRBD1 (6 bases). V dropped 3 bases and J dropped 8 bases, with 14 bases sitting between them. The CDR3 length is 14 residues. The germline V gene has CDR1 SGHDN and CDR2 FVKESK. Full variable domain (outside the CDR3, taken from reference TRBV14 and TRBJ2-1): EAGVTQFPSHSVIEKGQTVTLRCDPISGHDNLYWYRRVMGKEIKFLLHFVKESKQDESGMPNNRFLAERTGGTYSTLKVQPAELEDSGVYFCASSHNGGSDEQFFGPGTRLTVL.

The V and J genes are TRBV6-6 and TRBJ2-7, with D possibly TRBD2 on 7 matching bases. Germline lookup yields CDR1 MNHNY and CDR2 SVGAGI (reference sequence). The ends were cut back, 6 bases at V and 0 bases at J, with 15 bases in the middle. There are 15 residues in the CDR3. The CDR3 DNA reads as TGTGCCAGCAGGGGGGGGACACCCAGCTCCTACGAGCAGTACTTC. Protein sequence: CASRGGTPSSYEQYF.

This clone was recorded once. This rearrangement joins TRBV7-9 to TRBJ1-1; 10 bases are shared with TRBD1. This CDR3 contains 16 residues. Germline V lookup: CDR1 SEHNR, CDR2 FQNEAQ (reference sequence). The V gene end was trimmed by 5 bases and the J gene end by 0 bases; junction bases not matched to a gene: 6. The CDR3 DNA reads TGTGCCAGCAGCCCCAAGACAGGGGGCTTGAACACTGAAGCTTTCTTT. This translates into CASSPKTGGLNTEAFF. The variable domain in full, completed from reference TRBV7-9 and TRBJ1-1, reads DTGVSQNPRHKITKRGQNVTFRCDPISEHNRLYWYRQTLGQGPEFLTYFQNEAQLEKSRLLSDRFSAERPKGSFSTLEIQRTEQGDSAMYLCASSPKTGGLNTEAFFGQGTRLTVV.

This chain links TRBV30 with TRBJ2-3; perhaps TRBD2 as D (7 bases). Germline CDR1 GTSNPN, CDR2 SVGIG (reference sequence). The CDR3 has 14 amino acids. V shed 3 bases and J shed 6 bases, with 16 bases lying between them. CDR3 nucleotides: TGTGCCTGGAGCCCACTGGGGAGGGGGGATACGCAGTATTTT. Protein sequence: CAWSPLGRGDTQYF.

The V and J genes are TRBV7-2 and TRBJ2-5; TRBD2 agrees at 11 bases. V shed 5 bases and J 3 bases; nucleotides not matched to a gene: 8. Germline assignment: CDR1 SGHTA and CDR2 FQGNSA. CDR3 size: 16 residues. As DNA, the CDR3 is TGTGCCAGCAGCCCCGAGGGACTAGCGGACAAAGAGACCCAGTACTTC. This gives the protein CASSPEGLADKETQYF.

The chain uses TRBV5-6 and TRBJ1-1; no clear D. V lost 4 bases and J lost 2, with 9 bases in between. This CDR3 spans 13 amino acids. The V gene's germline CDR1 is SGHDT and CDR2 YYEEEE. In DNA, the CDR3 is TGTGCCAGCAGCACAGACGTTAACACTGAAGCTTTCTTT. It yields the protein CASSTDVNTEAFF.

The chain carries TRBV7-9 and TRBJ2-1; tentatively, D is TRBD1 (6 bases). The V and J ends lost 1 base and 5 bases respectively, with 21 bases between them. From germline, CDR1 is SEHNR and CDR2 FQNEAQ (reference sequence). The CDR3 has 18 residues. The CDR3 spells CASSLGVVAGTPHNEQFF. CDR3 nucleotides: TGTGCCAGCAGCTTAGGGGTAGTAGCCGGGACACCCCACAATGAGCAGTTCTTC.

The genes are TRBV7-9 and TRBJ2-7; TRBD1 matches at 7 bases. The J segment lost 3 bases and the V segment lost 0 bases, leaving 11 bases of the junction unmatched. The germline V gene encodes CDR1 SEHNR and CDR2 FQNEAQ (reference sequence). CDR3 length: 17 residues. The CDR3 region is CASSLARKRDRDYEQYF. The CDR3, as DNA: TGTGCCAGCAGCTTAGCGCGGAAGAGGGACAGAGACTACGAGCAGTACTTC.

V usage is TRBV28 and J usage is TRBJ2-3; a weak D match, TRBD2 (6 bases). Germline loops: CDR1 MDHEN, CDR2 SYDVKM. This CDR3 has 13 amino acids. The V gene lost 6 bases and the J gene lost 8 bases, with 15 bases spanning the gap. The CDR3 sequence is CASSRGGAGTQYF. Here the CDR3 DNA reads TGTGCCAGCAGCCGAGGAGGGGCGGGTACGCAGTATTTT.

The chain joins TRBV28 to TRBJ2-7, with 10 nucleotides matching TRBD1. J gave up 6 bases and V 6 bases, and 8 bases lay outside the gene matches. Looked up from germline, CDR1 is MDHEN and CDR2 is SYDVKM. This CDR3 has 14 residues. CDR3 sequence (DNA): TGTGCCAGCAGCCGACAGGGGGCGGCCGGCGAGCAGTACTTC. It translates to CASSRQGAAGEQYF.

This rearrangement joins TRBV27 to TRBJ2-1, with TRBD2 identical over 11 bases. Trimming at V came to 5 bases and at J to 8 bases, leaving 8 bases not matched to a gene. Germline lookup yields CDR1 MNHEY and CDR2 SMNVEV (reference sequence). There are 15 residues in the CDR3. The CDR3 loop is CASSPSTSGNYEQFF. The CDR3 DNA reads as TGTGCCAGCAGTCCCTCGACTAGCGGGAACTATGAGCAGTTCTTC.

The chain uses TRBV6-4 and TRBJ2-3; 10 nucleotides line up with TRBD2. The CDR3 totals 15 residues. V trimming: 7 bases; J trimming: 3 bases; junction bases outside the gene matches: 7. The V gene's germline CDR1 is MRHNA and CDR2 SNTAGT. The CDR3 DNA reads as TGTGCCAGCAAGCCAAGGACTAGCGGAACAGATACGCAGTATTTT. Its translation: CASKPRTSGTDTQYF.

V is TRBV5-1 and J is TRBJ1-1; TRBD1 matches at 7 bases. In germline, CDR1 is SGHRS, CDR2 YFSETQ. The V and J ends lost 1 base and 0 bases, in that order; junction bases with no gene match: 3. This CDR3 comprises 15 residues. The CDR3 protein is CASSLWTGMNTEAFF. The CDR3 DNA sequence: TGCGCCAGCAGCTTGTGGACAGGCATGAACACTGAAGCTTTCTTT.

CDR3 sequence reads: CASSVGLRGGELFF. The DNA for the CDR3 is TGTGCCAGCAGTGTGGGACTAAGAGGCGGGGAGCTGTTTTTT. This chain links TRBV2 with TRBJ2-2, with TRBD2 matching 7 bases. The CDR3 is 14 residues long. The germline CDR1 and CDR2 sequences are SNHLY and FYNNEI. J gave up 7 bases and V 4 bases, and 6 bases lay outside the gene matches.

V is TRBV6-1 and J is TRBJ1-3; 9 nucleotides align to TRBD1. This CDR3 has 15 amino acids. V lost 3 bases to trimming and J lost 5 bases; unmatched junction nucleotides: 5. The germline V gene encodes CDR1 MNHNS and CDR2 SASEGT. The CDR3 coding sequence is TGTGCCAGCAGTGAGAGGACAGGGGCACGAAACACCATATATTTT. Translated: CASSERTGARNTIYF.

V and J are TRBV2 and TRBJ1-2; 7 positions agree with TRBD1. J was trimmed by 2 bases and V by 8 bases; bases with no gene match: 11. The CDR3 has 15 amino acids. Germline loops: CDR1 SNHLY, CDR2 FYNNEI. CDR3 bases: TGTGCCAGCGTGGGACAGCTTTCTAAGAACTATGGCTACACCTTC. This translates into CASVGQLSKNYGYTF.

This chain links TRBV7-2 with TRBJ1-5; TRBD1 aligns across 7 bases. With 0 bases clipped from V and 7 bases from J, the junction kept 6 bases outside the gene matches. Germline V CDR1 and CDR2: SGHTA, FQGNSA. This CDR3 has 15 amino acids. The CDR3, as DNA: TGTGCCAGCAGCTTAGCGGGACAGACACGACAGCCCCAGCATTTT. This translates into CASSLAGQTRQPQHF.